These T cell receptor beta chains were read from a single sample in a study of blood T cell repertoires in COVID-19. Only in-frame clones appear in the TCRdb table, and some are missing; sequencing was by immunoSEQ multiplex PCR. The sample holds about 250,000 clones, around 83% seen once. Material for sequencing was peripheral blood. The origin of the receptors is a middle-aged man with active or convalescent COVID-19. Each CDR3 is given with its conserved first and last residue. The D gene is left open where the match is weak.

J gene: TRBJ1-2; V gene: TRBV7-8; D gene: TRBD1; CDR3 protein: CASSPGTGKSGYTF
J gene: TRBJ2-3; V gene: TRBV29-1; D gene: TRBD1; CDR3 protein: CSETGGSDTQYF
J gene: TRBJ2-2; V gene: TRBV7-2; D gene: -; CDR3 protein: CASSTFSSSATGELFF
J gene: TRBJ2-5; V gene: TRBV30; D gene: TRBD2; CDR3 protein: CAWSAPGLRGGRETQYF
J gene: TRBJ2-7; V gene: TRBV10-3; D gene: -; CDR3 protein: CAISEGRDYEQYF
J gene: TRBJ2-7; V gene: TRBV2; D gene: -; CDR3 protein: CASSEKPSYEQYF
J gene: TRBJ1-3; V gene: TRBV4-2; D gene: -; CDR3 protein: CASRGASGNTIYF
J gene: TRBJ2-2; V gene: TRBV2; D gene: TRBD1; CDR3 protein: CASRPGTGAGELFF
J gene: TRBJ1-5; V gene: TRBV5-1; D gene: TRBD1; CDR3 protein: CASSPDPPDRGQDQPQHF
J gene: TRBJ1-1; V gene: TRBV7-2; D gene: TRBD1; CDR3 protein: CASSLGAGGRNTEAFF
J gene: TRBJ2-2; V gene: TRBV7-2; D gene: TRBD2; CDR3 protein: CASSRYSGRGDGELFF
J gene: TRBJ1-1; V gene: TRBV3-1/TRBV3-2; D gene: -; CDR3 protein: CASSPGLDGYTEAFF
J gene: TRBJ1-3; V gene: TRBV5-1; D gene: -; CDR3 protein: CASSLDPVSGNTIYF
J gene: TRBJ1-2; V gene: TRBV25-1; D gene: -; CDR3 protein: CASVAAGSNYGYTF
J gene: TRBJ2-1; V gene: TRBV9; D gene: -; CDR3 protein: CASSVGRGTPSYNEQFF
J gene: TRBJ2-7; V gene: TRBV2; D gene: -; CDR3 protein: CASSARQGYEQYF
J gene: TRBJ2-1; V gene: TRBV11-2; D gene: -; CDR3 protein: CASSLDSSLYGQSYNEQFF
J gene: TRBJ2-4; V gene: TRBV5-6; D gene: -; CDR3 protein: CASSPGSLAKNIQYF
J gene: TRBJ2-1; V gene: TRBV30; D gene: -; CDR3 protein: CAWSVSLSYNEQFF
J gene: TRBJ1-1; V gene: TRBV5-1; D gene: TRBD1; CDR3 protein: CASSRGTANEAFF
J gene: TRBJ1-1; V gene: TRBV3-1/TRBV3-2; D gene: -; CDR3 protein: CASSKTGQNTEAFF
J gene: TRBJ2-7; V gene: TRBV11-3; D gene: TRBD1; CDR3 protein: CASRMTGSYEQYF
J gene: TRBJ1-4; V gene: TRBV9; D gene: -; CDR3 protein: CASSPTGHLNEKLFF
J gene: TRBJ2-6; V gene: TRBV5-6; D gene: TRBD2; CDR3 protein: CASSLATSGSLGANVLTF
J gene: TRBJ1-1; V gene: TRBV5-1; D gene: -; CDR3 protein: CASSFGRTENTEAFF
J gene: TRBJ1-2; V gene: TRBV15; D gene: -; CDR3 protein: CATSRVRPGRDEMSNYGYTF